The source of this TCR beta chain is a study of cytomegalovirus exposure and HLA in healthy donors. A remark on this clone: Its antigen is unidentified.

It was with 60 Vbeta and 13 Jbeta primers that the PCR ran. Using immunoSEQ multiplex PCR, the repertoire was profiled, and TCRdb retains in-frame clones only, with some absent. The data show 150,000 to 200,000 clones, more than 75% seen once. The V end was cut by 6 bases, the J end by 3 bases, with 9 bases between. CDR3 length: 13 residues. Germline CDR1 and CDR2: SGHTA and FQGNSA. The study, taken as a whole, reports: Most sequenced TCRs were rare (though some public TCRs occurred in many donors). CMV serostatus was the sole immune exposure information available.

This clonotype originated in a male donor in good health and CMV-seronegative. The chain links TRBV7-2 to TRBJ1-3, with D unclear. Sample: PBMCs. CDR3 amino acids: CASRRGSGNTIYF. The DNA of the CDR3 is TGTGCCAGCAGGAGAGGCAGTGGAAACACCATATATTTT.